This record looks at one T cell receptor beta chain sequence and its context. Method: immunoSEQ multiplex PCR; TCRdb's copy keeps in-frame clones and lacks some. The sample contains about 180,000 clones, roughly 88% of which appear only once. In germline, CDR1 is SGHVS, CDR2 FQNEAQ. Trimming took 5 bases from V and 3 from J, leaving 14 bases between them. The length of the CDR3 is 15 residues. This record comes from a study of blood T cell repertoires in COVID-19. The rearrangement links TRBV7-8 to TRBJ1-5; D is perhaps TRBD1 (6 bases). The source of this sequence is a woman aged 40 to 49 with COVID-19, enrolled during active disease. Sequencing was performed on peripheral blood. This chain's CDR3 is CASSPYRALNQPQHF. CDR3 sequence (DNA): TGTGCCAGCAGCCCCTACAGGGCCCTCAATCAGCCCCAGCATTTT.